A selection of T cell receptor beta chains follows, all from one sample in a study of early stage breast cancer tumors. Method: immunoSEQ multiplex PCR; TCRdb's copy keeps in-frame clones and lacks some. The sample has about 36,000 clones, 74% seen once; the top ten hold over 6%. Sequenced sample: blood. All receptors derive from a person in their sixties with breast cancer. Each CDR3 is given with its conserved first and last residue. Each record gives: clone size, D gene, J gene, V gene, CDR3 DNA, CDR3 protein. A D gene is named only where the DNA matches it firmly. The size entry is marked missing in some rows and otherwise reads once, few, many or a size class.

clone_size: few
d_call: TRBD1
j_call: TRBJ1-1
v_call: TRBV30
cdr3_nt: TGTGCCACATCGGACAGGGGGCTCACTGAAGCTTTCTTT
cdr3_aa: CATSDRGLTEAFF

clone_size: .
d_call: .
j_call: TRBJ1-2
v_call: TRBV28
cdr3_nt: TGTGCCAGCAGTTGGGCTAGGTATGGCTACACCTTC
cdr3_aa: CASSWARYGYTF

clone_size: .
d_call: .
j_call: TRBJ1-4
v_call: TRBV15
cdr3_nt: TGTGCCACCAGCAATCGGGATGAAAAACTGTTTTTT
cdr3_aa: CATSNRDEKLFF

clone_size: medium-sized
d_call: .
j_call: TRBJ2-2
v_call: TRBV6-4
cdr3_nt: TGTGCCAGCAGCACGATGGGGGATGGCACCGGGGAGCTGTTTTTT
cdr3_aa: CASSTMGDGTGELFF

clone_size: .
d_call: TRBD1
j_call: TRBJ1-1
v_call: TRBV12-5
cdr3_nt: TGTGCTAGTGGTCAAACCACCCAAACAGGGGGCTTAACTGAAGCTTTCTTT
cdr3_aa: CASGQTTQTGGLTEAFF

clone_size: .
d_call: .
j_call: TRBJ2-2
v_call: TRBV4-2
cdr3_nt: TGTGCCAGCAGCCAAGATTTAACTAGTACCGGGGAGCTGTTTTTT
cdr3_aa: CASSQDLTSTGELFF

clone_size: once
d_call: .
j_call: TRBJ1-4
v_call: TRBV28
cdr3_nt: TGTGCCAGCAGTCCCCTGTGGGGGGCGGATGAAAAACTGTTTTTT
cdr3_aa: CASSPLWGADEKLFF

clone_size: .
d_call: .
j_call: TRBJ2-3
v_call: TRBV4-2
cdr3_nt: TGTGCCAGCAGCCCCAAGAGGAGCGGGTGGGATACGCAGTATTTT
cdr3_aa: CASSPKRSGWDTQYF

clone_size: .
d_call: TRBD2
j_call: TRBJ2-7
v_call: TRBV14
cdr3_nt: TGTGCCAGCAGCCACCGGGGGGGGCCCGACTCCTACGAGCAGTACTTC
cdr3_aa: CASSHRGGPDSYEQYF

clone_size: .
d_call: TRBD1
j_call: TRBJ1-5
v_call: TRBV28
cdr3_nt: TGTGCCAGCAGTCTTCTCTTTTTTGGCAGGGGGGATCAGCCCCAGCATTTT
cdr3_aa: CASSLLFFGRGDQPQHF

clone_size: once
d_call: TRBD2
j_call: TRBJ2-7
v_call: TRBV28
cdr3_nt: TGTGCCAGCAGCGGGACTAGCGGGAGGGCCAGGGTCTACGAGCAGTACTTC
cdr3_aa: CASSGTSGRARVYEQYF

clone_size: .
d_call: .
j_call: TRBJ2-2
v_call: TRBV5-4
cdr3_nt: TGTGCCAGCAGCTCGGGATTGGGCACCGGGGAGCTGTTTTTT
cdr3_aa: CASSSGLGTGELFF

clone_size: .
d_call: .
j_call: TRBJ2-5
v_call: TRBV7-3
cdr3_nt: TGTGCCAGCAGCCGAGGGACCCAAGAGACCCAGTACTTC
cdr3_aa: CASSRGTQETQYF

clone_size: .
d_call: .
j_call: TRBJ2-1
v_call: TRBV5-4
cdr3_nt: TGTGCCAGCAGCCCAGGGGGGGTAGCGGGGCGGGGGAATGAGCAGTTCTTC
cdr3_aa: CASSPGGVAGRGNEQFF

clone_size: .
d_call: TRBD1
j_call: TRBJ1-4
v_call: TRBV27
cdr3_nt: TGTGCCAGCAGAGCGGGACAGGGGCTGGGGGGAAAACTGTTTTTT
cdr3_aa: CASRAGQGLGGKLFF

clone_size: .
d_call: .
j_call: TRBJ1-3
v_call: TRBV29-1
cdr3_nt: TGCAGCGTTGCCGCAGCTACTGGAAACACCATATATTTT
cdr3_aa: CSVAAATGNTIYF

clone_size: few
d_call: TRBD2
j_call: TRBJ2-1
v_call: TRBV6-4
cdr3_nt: TGTGCCAGCAGTGAGACTAGCGAGGGTGAGCAGTTCTTC
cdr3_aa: CASSETSEGEQFF

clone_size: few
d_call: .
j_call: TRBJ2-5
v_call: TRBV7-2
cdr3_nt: TGTGCCAGCAGCTCAAGGGGGTATATACAAGAGACCCAGTACTTC
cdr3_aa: CASSSRGYIQETQYF

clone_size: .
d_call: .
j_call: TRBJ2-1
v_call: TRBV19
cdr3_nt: TGTGCCAGTAGTATAGGAGGGACCTTCAATGAGCAGTTCTTC
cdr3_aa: CASSIGGTFNEQFF

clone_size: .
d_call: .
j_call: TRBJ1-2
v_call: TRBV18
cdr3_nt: TGTGCCAGCTCACCGCCAGGATCGGATGGCTACACCTTC
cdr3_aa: CASSPPGSDGYTF

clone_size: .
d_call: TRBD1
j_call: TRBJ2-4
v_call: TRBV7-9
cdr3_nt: TGTGCCAGCAGCTCGGACAGGGGGCCGGACATTCAGTACTTC
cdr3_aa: CASSSDRGPDIQYF

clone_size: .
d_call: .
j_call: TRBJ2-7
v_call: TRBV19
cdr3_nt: TGTGCCAGTAGTATAGTGGGGGATTCGGCCTACGAGCAGTACTTC
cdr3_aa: CASSIVGDSAYEQYF

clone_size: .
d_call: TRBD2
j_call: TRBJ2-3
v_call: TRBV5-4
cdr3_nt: TGTGCCAGCAGCACCCGGACTAGCGGGGGCTTAGATACGCAGTATTTT
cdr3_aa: CASSTRTSGGLDTQYF

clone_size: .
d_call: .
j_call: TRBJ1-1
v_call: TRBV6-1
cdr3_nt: TGTGCCAGCGGGTTCGGGGTGGAAGCTTTCTTT
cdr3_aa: CASGFGVEAFF

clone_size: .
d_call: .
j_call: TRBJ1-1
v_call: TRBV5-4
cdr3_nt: TGTGCCAGCAGCCTACAGTGGAACACTGAAGCTTTCTTT
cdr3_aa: CASSLQWNTEAFF

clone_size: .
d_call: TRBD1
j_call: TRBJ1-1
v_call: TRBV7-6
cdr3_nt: TGTGCCAGCAGCTTAGCCCCAGGGGGTGGGGGTTTAACTGAAGCTTTCTTT
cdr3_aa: CASSLAPGGGGLTEAFF

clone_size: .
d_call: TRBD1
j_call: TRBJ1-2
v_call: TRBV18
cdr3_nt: TGTGCCAGCTCACCCGCAATACAGGGGTATCATGGCTACACCTTC
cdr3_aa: CASSPAIQGYHGYTF